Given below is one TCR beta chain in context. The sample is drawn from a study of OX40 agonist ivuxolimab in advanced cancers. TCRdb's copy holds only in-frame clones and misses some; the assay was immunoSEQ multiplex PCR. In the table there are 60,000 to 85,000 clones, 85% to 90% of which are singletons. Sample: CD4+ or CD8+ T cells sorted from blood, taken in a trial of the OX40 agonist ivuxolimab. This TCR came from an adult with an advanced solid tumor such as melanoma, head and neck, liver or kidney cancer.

The CDR3 DNA is TGTGCCAGCAGAGTGACAGGGTTGAGCTCTGGGGCCAACGTCCTGACTTTC. Its protein product is CASRVTGLSSGANVLTF. The chain has TRBV27 and TRBJ2-6; TRBD1 aligns across 7 bases. Losses at the gene ends were 6 bases for V and 0 bases for J; bases not matched to a gene: 8. The CDR3 has 17 residues. CDR1 and CDR2 from the germline V gene are MNHEY and SMNVEV (reference sequence).